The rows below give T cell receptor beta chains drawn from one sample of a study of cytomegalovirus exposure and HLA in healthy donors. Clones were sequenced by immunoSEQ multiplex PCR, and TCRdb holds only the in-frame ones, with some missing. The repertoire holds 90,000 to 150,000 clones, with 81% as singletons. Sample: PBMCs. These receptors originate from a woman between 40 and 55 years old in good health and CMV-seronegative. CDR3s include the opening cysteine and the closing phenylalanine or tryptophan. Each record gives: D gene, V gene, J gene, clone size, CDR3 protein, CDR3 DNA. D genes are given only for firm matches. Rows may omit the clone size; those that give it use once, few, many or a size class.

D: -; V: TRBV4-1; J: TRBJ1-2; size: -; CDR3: CASSQGQASNYGYTF; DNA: TGCGCCAGCAGCCAAGGACAGGCTTCTAACTATGGCTACACCTTC
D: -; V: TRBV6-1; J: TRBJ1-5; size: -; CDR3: CASSEWQVNQPQHF; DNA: TGTGCCAGCAGTGAATGGCAGGTTAATCAGCCCCAGCATTTT
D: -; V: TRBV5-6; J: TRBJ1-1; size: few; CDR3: CASSFLPPGTEAFF; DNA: TGTGCCAGCAGCTTTCTTCCCCCGGGAACTGAAGCTTTCTTT
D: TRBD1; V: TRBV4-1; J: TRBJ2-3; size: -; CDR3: CASSLPGQGSPDTQYF; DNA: TGCGCCAGCAGTCTTCCGGGACAGGGATCTCCAGATACGCAGTATTTT
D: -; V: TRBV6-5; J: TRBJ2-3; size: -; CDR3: CASSYAGASTDTQYF; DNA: TGTGCCAGCAGTTACGCCGGTGCTAGCACAGATACGCAGTATTTT
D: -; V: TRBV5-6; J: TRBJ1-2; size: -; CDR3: CASSMVRQVNYGYTF; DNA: TGTGCCAGCAGCATGGTGCGACAGGTGAACTATGGCTACACCTTC
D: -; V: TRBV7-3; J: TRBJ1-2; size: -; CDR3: CASSSTGVNYGYTF; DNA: TGTGCCAGCAGCTCAACCGGGGTTAACTATGGCTACACCTTC
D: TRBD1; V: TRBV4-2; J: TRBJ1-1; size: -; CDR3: CASSLKQGSDTEAFF; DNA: TGTGCCAGCAGCCTAAAACAGGGGTCCGACACTGAAGCTTTCTTT
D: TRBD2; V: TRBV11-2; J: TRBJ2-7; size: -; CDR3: CASSSGLAGGTHEQYF; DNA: TGTGCCAGCAGCTCCGGACTAGCGGGGGGGACCCACGAGCAGTACTTC
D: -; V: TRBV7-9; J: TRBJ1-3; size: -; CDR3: CASSPTGTFGNTIYF; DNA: TGTGCCAGCAGCCCTACCGGGACATTTGGAAACACCATATATTTT
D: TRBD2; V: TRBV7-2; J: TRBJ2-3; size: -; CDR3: CASASGVGNTQYF; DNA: TGTGCCAGCGCTAGCGGGGTAGGGAATACGCAGTATTTT
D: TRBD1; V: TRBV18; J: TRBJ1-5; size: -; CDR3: CASSPRQGGNQPQHF; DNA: TGTGCCAGCTCGCCGCGACAGGGAGGCAATCAGCCCCAGCATTTT
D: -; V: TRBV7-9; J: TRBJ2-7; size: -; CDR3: CASSLDPAYEQYF; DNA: TGTGCCAGCAGCTTAGATCCGGCCTACGAGCAGTACTTC
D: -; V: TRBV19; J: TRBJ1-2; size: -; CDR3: CASRTGEFYGYTF; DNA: TGTGCCAGTAGGACAGGAGAATTCTATGGCTACACCTTC
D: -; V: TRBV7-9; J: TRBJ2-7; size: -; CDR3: CASSLQGYEQYF; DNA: TGTGCCAGCAGCTTACAGGGCTACGAGCAGTACTTC
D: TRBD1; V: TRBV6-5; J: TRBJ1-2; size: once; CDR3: CASRPRQGRGYGYTF; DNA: TGTGCCAGCAGGCCTCGACAGGGGAGGGGGTATGGCTACACCTTC
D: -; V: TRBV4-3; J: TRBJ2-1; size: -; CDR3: CASSQQRGPAGVSYNEQFF; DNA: TGCGCCAGCAGCCAACAAAGGGGGCCAGCGGGAGTGTCTTACAATGAGCAGTTCTTC
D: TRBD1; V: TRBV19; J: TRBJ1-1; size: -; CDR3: CASSIDSGGDPEAFF; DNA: TGTGCCAGTAGTATAGATTCAGGGGGTGACCCCGAAGCTTTCTTT
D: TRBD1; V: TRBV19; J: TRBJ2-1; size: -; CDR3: CASSIRRGPTYNEQFF; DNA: TGTGCCAGTAGTATTAGAAGGGGGCCTACCTACAATGAGCAGTTCTTC
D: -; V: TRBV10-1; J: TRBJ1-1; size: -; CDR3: CASSGQVNTEAFF; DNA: TGCGCCAGCAGTGGACAGGTGAACACTGAAGCTTTCTTT